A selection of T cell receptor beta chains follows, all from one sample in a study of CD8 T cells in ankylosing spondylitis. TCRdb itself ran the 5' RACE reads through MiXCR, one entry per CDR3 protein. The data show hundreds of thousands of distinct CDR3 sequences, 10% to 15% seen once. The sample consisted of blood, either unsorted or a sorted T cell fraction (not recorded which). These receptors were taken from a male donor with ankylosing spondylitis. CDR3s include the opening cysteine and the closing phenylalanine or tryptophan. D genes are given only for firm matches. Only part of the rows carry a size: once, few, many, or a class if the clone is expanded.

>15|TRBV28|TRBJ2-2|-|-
TGTGCCAGCAGTACAACGGGGAGGAGGACCGGGGAGCTGTTTTTT
CASSTTGRRTGELFF
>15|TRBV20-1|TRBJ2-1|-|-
TGCAGTGCTAGGCACCGAACGTTGCCCTACAATGAGCAGTTCTTC
CSARHRTLPYNEQFF
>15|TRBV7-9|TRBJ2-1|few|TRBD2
TGTGCCAGCAGCCATAGCGGGACATGGGGCAATGAGCAGTTCTTC
CASSHSGTWGNEQFF
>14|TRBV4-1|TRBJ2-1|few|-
TGCGCCAGCAGCCAAGATCCCGGGGGCTATGAGCAGTTCTTC
CASSQDPGGYEQFF
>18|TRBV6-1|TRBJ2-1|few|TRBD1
TGTGCCAGCAGTCCCCGGGCCGGGACAGCCCGCTACTACAATGAGCAGTTCTTC
CASSPRAGTARYYNEQFF
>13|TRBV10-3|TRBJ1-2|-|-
TGTGCCATCAGCCCCCGGGACGGCTATGGCTACACCTTC
CAISPRDGYGYTF
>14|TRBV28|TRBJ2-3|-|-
TGTGCCAGCAGTGGGACACTCCGGGACTGGAAGCAGTATTTT
CASSGTLRDWKQYF
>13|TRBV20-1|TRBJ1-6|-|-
TGCAGTGCAGAACAGTTGAGTAATTCACCCCTCCACTTT
CSAEQLSNSPLHF
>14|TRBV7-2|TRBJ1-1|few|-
TGTGCCAGCAGCTTAGAGGGATGGAGGACTGAAGCTTTCTTT
CASSLEGWRTEAFF
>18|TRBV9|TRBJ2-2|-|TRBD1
TGTGCCAGCAGCGTCAACCGGAATCTCAGGGGGCTCACCGGGGAGCTGTTTTTT
CASSVNRNLRGLTGELFF
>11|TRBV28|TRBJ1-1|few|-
TGTGCCAGCACCATGGCGTATGAAGCTTTCTTT
CASTMAYEAFF
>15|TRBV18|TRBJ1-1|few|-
TGTGCCAGCTCTCCCGAATGGGGCTTGAACACTGAAGCTTTCTTT
CASSPEWGLNTEAFF
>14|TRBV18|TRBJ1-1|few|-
TGTGCCAGCTCACCTTTCGGGGGCGCCACTGAAGCTTTCTTT
CASSPFGGATEAFF
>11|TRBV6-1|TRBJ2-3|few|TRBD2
TGTGCCAGCAACATAGCGGGGTCACAGTATTTT
CASNIAGSQYF
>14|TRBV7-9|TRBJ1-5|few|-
TGTGCCAGCAGCTTAACGGGTCACAATCAGCCCCAGCATTTT
CASSLTGHNQPQHF
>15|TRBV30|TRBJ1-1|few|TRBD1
TGTGCCTGGACCGGACAGGGAGGGGTGAACACTGAAGCTTTCTTT
CAWTGQGGVNTEAFF
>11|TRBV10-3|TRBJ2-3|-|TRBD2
TGTGCCATCAGTGACTGGGGGGGGCAGTATTTT
CAISDWGGQYF
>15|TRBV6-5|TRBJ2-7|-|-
TGTGCCAGCAGTGCAACCTGGGGGGCTAGGTACGAGCATTACTTC
CASSATWGARYEHYF
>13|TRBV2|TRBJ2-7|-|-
TGTGCCAGCGGGCTAACAGGGCTATACGAGCAGTACTTC
CASGLTGLYEQYF
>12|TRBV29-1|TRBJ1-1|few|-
TGCAGCGCTCCGACAGGCCTCTCTGAAGCTTTCTTT
CSAPTGLSEAFF
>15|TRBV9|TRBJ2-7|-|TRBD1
TGTGCCAGCAGCGTCAACACAGGGGATATATACGAGCAGTACTTC
CASSVNTGDIYEQYF
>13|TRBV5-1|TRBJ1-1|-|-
TGCGCCAGCAGTCCGGACGGGTTCACTGAAGCTTTCTTT
CASSPDGFTEAFF
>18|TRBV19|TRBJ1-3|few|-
TGTGCCAGTAGTATAGGGGGGGACCCAACGCGACCTGGAAACACCATATATTTT
CASSIGGDPTRPGNTIYF
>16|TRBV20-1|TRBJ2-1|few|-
TGCAGTGCTACCGGAGGCGACGCCCTCTCCTACAATGAGCAGTTCTTC
CSATGGDALSYNEQFF
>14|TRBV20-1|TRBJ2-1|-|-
TGCAGTGCTAGAGCCGTTAGAATGGGCAATGAGCAGTTCTTC
CSARAVRMGNEQFF
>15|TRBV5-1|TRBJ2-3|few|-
TGCGCCAGCAGCTTGGATTTAGGCTACACAGATACGCAGTATTTT
CASSLDLGYTDTQYF
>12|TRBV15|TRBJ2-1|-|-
TGTGCCACCAGCGACCCTTACAATGAGCAGTTCTTC
CATSDPYNEQFF
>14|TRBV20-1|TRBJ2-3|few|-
TGCAGTGCTAGAGACTTGGGGGACACAGATACGCAGTATTTT
CSARDLGDTDTQYF
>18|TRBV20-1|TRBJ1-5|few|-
TGCAGTGCTAGAGGCCTAGGGGGAATGGGACTAAGCAATCAGCCCCAGCATTTT
CSARGLGGMGLSNQPQHF
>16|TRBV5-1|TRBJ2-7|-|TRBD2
TGCGCCAGCAGCTTACCTCGGGGGGGGTATTCGGTCGAGCAGTACTTC
CASSLPRGGYSVEQYF
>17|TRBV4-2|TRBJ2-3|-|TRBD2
TGTGCCAGCAGCTTAAGGACTAGCGGAGTCGGGGGAGATACGCAGTATTTT
CASSLRTSGVGGDTQYF
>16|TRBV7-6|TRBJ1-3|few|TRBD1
TGTGCCAGCAGCCCGTGGACAGGGGGTAGTGGAAACACCATATATTTT
CASSPWTGGSGNTIYF
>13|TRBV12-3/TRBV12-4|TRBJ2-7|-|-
TGTGCCAGCAGTTTTAGGCAGGCACACGAGCAGTACTTC
CASSFRQAHEQYF
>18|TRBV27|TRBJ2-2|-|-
-
CASSTSTGGVGLIGELFF
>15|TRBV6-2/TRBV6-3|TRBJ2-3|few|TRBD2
TGTGCCAGCAGTTACGGGACTAGCGGGGGAAATACGCAGTATTTT
CASSYGTSGGNTQYF
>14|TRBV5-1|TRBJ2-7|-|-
TGCGCCAGCAGCGCACGTTCCCGGGACCCCGAGCAGTACTTC
CASSARSRDPEQYF
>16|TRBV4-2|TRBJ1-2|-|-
TGTGCCAGCAGCCAAGGAGGATCATCACCCGACTATGGCTACACCTTC
CASSQGGSSPDYGYTF
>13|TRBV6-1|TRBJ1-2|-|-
TGTGCCAGCAGTGAGTGGCAGGCCTATGGCTACACCTTC
CASSEWQAYGYTF
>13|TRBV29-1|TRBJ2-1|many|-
TGCAGCGTTGAAGCGGGAGTCGATAATGAGCAGTTCTTC
CSVEAGVDNEQFF
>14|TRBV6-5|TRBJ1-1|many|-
TGTGCCAGCAGTTACGTCGGGGGAGGCACTGAAGCTTTCTTT
CASSYVGGGTEAFF